This is a list of T cell receptor beta chains from one sample in a study of shared clonotypes between healthy human individuals. Method: immunoSEQ multiplex PCR; TCRdb's copy keeps in-frame clones and lacks some. Among approximately 1.4 million clones, around 98% were seen once, and the ten largest hold about 0.42%. Specimen: naive CD4+ T cells sorted from blood. Receptors originate from a man aged 30 to 39 in good health. Each CDR3 is given with its conserved first and last residue. D genes are given only for firm matches. Expanded clones are given a class, and other clones once, few, many or no size at all.

D gene	clone size	J gene	V gene	CDR3 protein	CDR3 DNA
TRBD1	once	TRBJ1-1	TRBV7-6	CASTTGQGANTEAFF	TGTGCCAGCACCACCGGACAGGGAGCGAACACTGAAGCTTTCTTT
TRBD2	.	TRBJ2-1	TRBV7-6	CASSKGLAGGPGSYNEQFF	TGTGCCAGCAGCAAGGGACTAGCGGGAGGGCCTGGGTCCTACAATGAGCAGTTCTTC
TRBD2	.	TRBJ2-1	TRBV10-3	CAIKTSADNEQFF	TGTGCCATCAAAACTAGCGCAGACAATGAGCAGTTCTTC
.	.	TRBJ2-1	TRBV15	CATSRGLDRNNEQFF	TGTGCCACCAGCAGGGGGCTGGATAGGAACAATGAGCAGTTCTTC
TRBD2	.	TRBJ2-1	TRBV10-2	CASSLAGGSYNEQFF	TGCGCCAGCAGCCTAGCGGGAGGGTCCTACAATGAGCAGTTCTTC
.	once	TRBJ1-2	TRBV7-8	CASSLLLTNYGYTF	TGTGCCAGCAGCTTACTGTTGACCAACTATGGCTACACCTTC
TRBD1	.	TRBJ2-7	TRBV28	CASSDPVGQGHREQYF	TGTGCCAGCAGCGATCCGGTGGGACAGGGACACCGCGAGCAGTACTTC
.	.	TRBJ2-3	TRBV20-1	CSANRADTQYF	TGCAGTGCTAATCGGGCAGATACGCAGTATTTT
TRBD1	.	TRBJ2-5	TRBV15	CATSRDLWGQQETQYF	TGTGCCACCAGCAGAGATCTTTGGGGACAGCAAGAGACCCAGTACTTC
TRBD2	.	TRBJ2-1	TRBV30	CASAWRSGRDNEQFF	TGTGCCTCAGCCTGGCGGAGCGGGAGGGATAATGAGCAGTTCTTC
TRBD1	.	TRBJ2-1	TRBV5-1	CASSSSGTASLSYNEQFF	TGCGCCAGCAGCTCCTCCGGGACAGCCTCCCTCTCCTACAATGAGCAGTTCTTC
.	.	TRBJ2-1	TRBV7-2	CASSLEDYNEQFF	TGTGCCAGCAGCTTAGAGGACTACAATGAGCAGTTCTTC
.	once	TRBJ2-7	TRBV5-1	CASSTRAATYEQYF	TGCGCCAGCAGCACCCGGGCGGCAACCTACGAGCAGTACTTC
.	.	TRBJ2-2	TRBV11-3	CASSLSPSTGELFF	TGTGCCAGCAGCTTATCCCCTTCGACCGGGGAGCTGTTTTTT
.	.	TRBJ2-7	TRBV29-1	CSVAHQSYEQYF	TGCAGCGTTGCACACCAATCCTACGAGCAGTACTTC
.	.	TRBJ2-4	TRBV12-2	CASRLQGAGVAKNIQYF	TGTGCAAGTCGATTACAGGGGGCCGGGGTAGCCAAAAACATTCAGTACTTC
.	.	TRBJ1-5	TRBV4-2	CASSQGGFNQPQHF	TGTGCCAGCAGCCAAGGGGGCTTCAATCAGCCCCAGCATTTT
.	.	TRBJ1-2	TRBV10-2	CASSESPGTSGYTF	TGCGCCAGCAGTGAGTCACCCGGGACTAGTGGCTACACCTTC
TRBD2	.	TRBJ2-2	TRBV5-4	CASSPGTSGNTGELFF	TGTGCCAGCAGCCCCGGGACTAGCGGGAACACCGGGGAGCTGTTTTTT
.	.	TRBJ2-5	TRBV9	CASSPRGGEYQETQYF	TGTGCCAGCAGCCCTCGGGGCGGGGAATACCAAGAGACCCAGTACTTC
.	.	TRBJ1-4	TRBV28	CASSLAGADEKLFF	TGTGCCAGCAGTTTGGCAGGGGCCGATGAAAAACTGTTTTTT
.	.	TRBJ1-5	TRBV27	CASSSPGLGSNQPQHF	TGTGCCAGCAGTTCCCCGGGCTTGGGCAGCAATCAGCCCCAGCATTTT
TRBD1	.	TRBJ2-7	TRBV29-1	CSVGTGPYEQYF	TGCAGCGTTGGGACAGGGCCCTACGAGCAGTACTTC
TRBD1	.	TRBJ1-3	TRBV6-1	CASSEADRVPGNTIYF	TGTGCCAGCAGTGAAGCCGACAGGGTACCTGGAAACACCATATATTTT
TRBD1	.	TRBJ2-7	TRBV7-9	CASSLGEDRSYEQYF	TGTGCCAGCAGCTTAGGTGAGGACAGGTCCTACGAGCAGTACTTC
.	once	TRBJ2-1	TRBV9	CASSVDPNEQFF	TGTGCCAGCAGCGTAGACCCAAATGAGCAGTTCTTC
.	once	TRBJ2-3	TRBV25-1	CASSRESTTQYF	TGTGCCAGCAGTCGAGAAAGTACTACGCAGTATTTT
TRBD1	.	TRBJ1-2	TRBV27	CASSTVTGEPGRGYTF	TGTGCCAGCAGTACCGTGACAGGGGAACCCGGAAGGGGCTACACCTTC
.	.	TRBJ1-1	TRBV2	CASSERRLDTEAFF	TGTGCCAGCAGTGAACGGAGGTTGGACACTGAAGCTTTCTTT
.	.	TRBJ2-1	TRBV6-1	CASGGYWGNNEQFF	TGTGCCAGCGGGGGATACTGGGGAAATAATGAGCAGTTCTTC
.	.	TRBJ2-3	TRBV5-8	CASSLSRMSGAGTDTQYF	TGTGCCAGCAGCTTGTCCCGCATGTCTGGGGCAGGCACAGATACGCAGTATTTT
.	.	TRBJ2-5	TRBV15	CATSRSGRPSGRETQYF	TGTGCCACCAGCAGATCAGGGAGACCCTCCGGGAGAGAGACCCAGTACTTC
.	.	TRBJ2-5	TRBV7-2	CASSSFSEETQYF	TGTGCCAGCAGCTCTTTCAGCGAAGAGACCCAGTACTTC
.	.	TRBJ2-7	TRBV19	CASTPGRGWYEQYF	TGTGCCAGTACCCCTGGAAGGGGCTGGTACGAGCAGTACTTC
TRBD2	.	TRBJ2-7	TRBV5-4	CASSGGTSESYEQYF	TGTGCCAGCAGCGGAGGGACTAGCGAGTCCTACGAGCAGTACTTC
.	.	TRBJ1-5	TRBV19	CASSISWGGNQPQHF	TGTGCCAGTAGTATTTCTTGGGGGGGCAATCAGCCCCAGCATTTT
TRBD2	once	TRBJ2-1	TRBV18	CASSPLAASEQFF	TGTGCCAGCTCACCGCTAGCGGCCAGTGAGCAGTTCTTC
TRBD2	.	TRBJ2-2	TRBV7-2	CASSFAGGPRTGELFF	TGTGCCAGCAGCTTTGCGGGAGGGCCGAGAACCGGGGAGCTGTTTTTT
.	.	TRBJ2-3	TRBV27	CASRAARLRDPDTQYF	TGTGCCAGCAGGGCCGCCCGCCTCAGGGATCCAGATACGCAGTATTTT
.	once	TRBJ2-7	TRBV6-5	CASTLWGDGSYEQYF	TGTGCCAGCACCTTATGGGGCGACGGAAGCTACGAGCAGTACTTC